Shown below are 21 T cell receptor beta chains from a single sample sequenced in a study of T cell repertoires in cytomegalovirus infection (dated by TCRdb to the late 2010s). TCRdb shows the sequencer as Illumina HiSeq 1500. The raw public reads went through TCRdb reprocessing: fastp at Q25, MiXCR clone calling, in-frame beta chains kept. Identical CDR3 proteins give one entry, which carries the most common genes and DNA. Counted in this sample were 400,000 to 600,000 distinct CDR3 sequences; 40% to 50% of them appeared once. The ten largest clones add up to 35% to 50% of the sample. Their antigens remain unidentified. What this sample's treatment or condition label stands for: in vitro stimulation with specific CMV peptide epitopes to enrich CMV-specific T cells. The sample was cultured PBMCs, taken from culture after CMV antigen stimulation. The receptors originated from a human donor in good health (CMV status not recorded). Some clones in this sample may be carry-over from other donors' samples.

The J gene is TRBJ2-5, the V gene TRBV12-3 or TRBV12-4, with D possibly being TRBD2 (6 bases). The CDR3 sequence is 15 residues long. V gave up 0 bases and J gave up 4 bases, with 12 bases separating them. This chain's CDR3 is CASSLAGGPGETQYF. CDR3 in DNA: TGTGCCAGCAGTTTAGCGGGAGGCCCAGGAGAGACCCAGTACTTC.

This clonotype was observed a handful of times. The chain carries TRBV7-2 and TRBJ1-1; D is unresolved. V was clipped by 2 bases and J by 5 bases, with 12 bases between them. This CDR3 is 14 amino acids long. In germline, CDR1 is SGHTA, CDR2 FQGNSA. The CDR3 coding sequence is TGTGCCAGCAGCTTATTAGGGTTGGAAACTGAAGCTTTCTTT. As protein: CASSLLGLETEAFF. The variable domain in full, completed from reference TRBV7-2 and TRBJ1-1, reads GAGVSQSPSNKVTEKGKDVELRCDPISGHTALYWYRQSLGQGLEFLIYFQGNSAPDKSGLPSDRFSAERTGGSVSTLTIQRTQQEDSAVYLCASSLLGLETEAFFGQGTRLTVV.

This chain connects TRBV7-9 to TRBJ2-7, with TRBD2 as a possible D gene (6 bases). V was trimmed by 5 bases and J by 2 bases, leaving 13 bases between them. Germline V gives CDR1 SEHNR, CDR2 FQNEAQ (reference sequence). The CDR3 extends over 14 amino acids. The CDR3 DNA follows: TGTGCCAGCAGCCTCCGGGGGACCCCCTACGAGCAGTACTTC. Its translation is CASSLRGTPYEQYF.

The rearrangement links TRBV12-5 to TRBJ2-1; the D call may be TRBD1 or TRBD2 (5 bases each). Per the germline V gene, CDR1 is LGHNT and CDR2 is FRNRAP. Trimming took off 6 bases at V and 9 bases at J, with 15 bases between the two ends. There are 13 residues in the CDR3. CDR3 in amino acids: CASGSGTPSEQFF. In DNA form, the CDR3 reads TGTGCTAGTGGCTCCGGGACCCCCAGTGAGCAGTTCTTC. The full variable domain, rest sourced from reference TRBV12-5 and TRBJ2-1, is DARVTQTPRHKVTEMGQEVTMRCQPILGHNTVFWYRQTMMQGLELLAYFRNRAPLDDSGMPKDRFSAEMPDATLATLKIQPSEPRDSAVYFCASGSGTPSEQFFGPGTRLTVL.

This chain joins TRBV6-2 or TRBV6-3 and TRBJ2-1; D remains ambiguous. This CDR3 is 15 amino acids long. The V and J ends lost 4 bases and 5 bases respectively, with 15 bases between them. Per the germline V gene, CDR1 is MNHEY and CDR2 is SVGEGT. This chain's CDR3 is CASSSRRETHNEQFF. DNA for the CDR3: TGTGCCAGCAGTTCCCGCCGCGAAACTCACAATGAGCAGTTCTTC.

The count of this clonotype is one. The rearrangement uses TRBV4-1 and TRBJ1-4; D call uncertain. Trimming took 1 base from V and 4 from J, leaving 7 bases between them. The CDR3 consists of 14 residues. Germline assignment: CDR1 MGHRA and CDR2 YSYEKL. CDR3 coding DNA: TGCGCCAGCAGCCAAGGGGGAATTAATGAAAAACTGTTTTTT. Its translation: CASSQGGINEKLFF.

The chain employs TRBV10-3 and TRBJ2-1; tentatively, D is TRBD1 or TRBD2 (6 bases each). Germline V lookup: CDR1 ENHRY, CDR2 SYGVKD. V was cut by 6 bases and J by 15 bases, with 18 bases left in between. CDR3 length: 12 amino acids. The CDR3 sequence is CAISTGAPVWFF. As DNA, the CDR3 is TGTGCCATCAGCACGGGGGCACCAGTTTGGTTCTTC.

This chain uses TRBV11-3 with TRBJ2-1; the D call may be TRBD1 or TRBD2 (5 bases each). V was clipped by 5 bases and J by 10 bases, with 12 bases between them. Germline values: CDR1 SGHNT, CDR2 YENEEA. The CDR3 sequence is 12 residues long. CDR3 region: CASSANGGEQFF. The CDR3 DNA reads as TGTGCCAGCAGCGCAAATGGGGGAGAGCAGTTCTTC.

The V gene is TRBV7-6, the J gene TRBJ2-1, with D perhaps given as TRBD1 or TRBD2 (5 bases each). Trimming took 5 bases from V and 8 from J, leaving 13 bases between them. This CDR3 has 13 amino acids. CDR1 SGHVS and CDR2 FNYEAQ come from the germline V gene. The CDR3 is CASSGTAPDEQFF. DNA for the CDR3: TGTGCCAGCAGCGGGACGGCCCCTGATGAGCAGTTCTTC.

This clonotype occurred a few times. The CDR3 nucleotides are TGTGCCAGCAGCTCAGGACTAGCGGGAGTCGGGGAGACCCAGTACTTC. It translates to CASSSGLAGVGETQYF. The chain links TRBV7-9 to TRBJ2-5, with 13 bases fitting TRBD2. After removal of 4 bases from V and 5 bases from J, the junction contained 7 bases not matched to a gene. Germline V CDR1 and CDR2: SEHNR, FQNEAQ (reference sequence). The CDR3 is 16 residues long.

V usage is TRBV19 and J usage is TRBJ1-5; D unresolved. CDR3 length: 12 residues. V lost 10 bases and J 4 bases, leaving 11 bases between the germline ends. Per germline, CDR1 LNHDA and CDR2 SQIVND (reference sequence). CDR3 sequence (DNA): TGTGCCACCCGCCGGGGAAATCAGCCCCAGCATTTT. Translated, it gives CATRRGNQPQHF.

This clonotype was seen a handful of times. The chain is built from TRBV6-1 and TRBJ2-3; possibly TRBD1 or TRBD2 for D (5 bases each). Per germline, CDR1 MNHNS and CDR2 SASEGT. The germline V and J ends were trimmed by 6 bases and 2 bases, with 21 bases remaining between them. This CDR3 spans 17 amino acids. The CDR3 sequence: CASRDTINRGLTDTQYF. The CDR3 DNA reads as TGTGCCAGCAGGGACACCATTAATCGGGGCCTCACAGATACGCAGTATTTT.

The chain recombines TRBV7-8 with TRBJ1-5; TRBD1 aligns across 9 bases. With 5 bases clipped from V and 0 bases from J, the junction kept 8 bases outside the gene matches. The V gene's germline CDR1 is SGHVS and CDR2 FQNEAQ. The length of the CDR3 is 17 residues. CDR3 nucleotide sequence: TGTGCCAGCAGCCCAGACAGGGGGGGGAATAGCAATCAGCCCCAGCATTTT. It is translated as CASSPDRGGNSNQPQHF.

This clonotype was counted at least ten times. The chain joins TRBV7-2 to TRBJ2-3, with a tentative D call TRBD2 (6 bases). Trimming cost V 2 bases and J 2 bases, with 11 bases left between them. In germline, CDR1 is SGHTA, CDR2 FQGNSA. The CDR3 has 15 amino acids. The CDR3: CASSLTLAPTDTQYF. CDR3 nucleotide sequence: TGTGCCAGCAGCTTAACGCTAGCGCCCACAGATACGCAGTATTTT.

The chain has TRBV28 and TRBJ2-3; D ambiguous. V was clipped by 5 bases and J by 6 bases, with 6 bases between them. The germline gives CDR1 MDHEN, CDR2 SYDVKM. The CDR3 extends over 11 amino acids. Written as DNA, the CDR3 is TGTGCCAGCAGTACTGTCGATACGCAGTATTTT. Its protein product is CASSTVDTQYF. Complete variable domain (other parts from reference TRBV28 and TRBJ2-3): DVKVTQSSRYLVKRTGEKVFLECVQDMDHENMFWYRQDPGLGLRLIYFSYDVKMKEKGDIPEGYSVSREKKERFSLILESASTNQTSMYLCASSTVDTQYFGPGTRLTVL.

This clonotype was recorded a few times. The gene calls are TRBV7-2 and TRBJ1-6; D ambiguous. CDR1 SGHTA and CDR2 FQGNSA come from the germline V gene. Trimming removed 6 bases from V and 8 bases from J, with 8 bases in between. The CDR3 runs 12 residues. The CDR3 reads CASRLTDSPLHF. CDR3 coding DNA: TGTGCCAGCAGACTTACCGATTCACCCCTCCACTTT.

The CDR3 DNA reads as TGCAGTGCAGTAGGACTAGCAGGGGATACGCAGTATTTT. It translates to CSAVGLAGDTQYF. This rearrangement joins TRBV20-1 to TRBJ2-3; TRBD2 matches 8 bases. The CDR3 totals 13 residues. Germline V gene sequence: CDR1 DFQATT, CDR2 SNEGSKA (reference sequence). J lost 6 bases, V lost 6 bases, and 8 bases had no gene match.

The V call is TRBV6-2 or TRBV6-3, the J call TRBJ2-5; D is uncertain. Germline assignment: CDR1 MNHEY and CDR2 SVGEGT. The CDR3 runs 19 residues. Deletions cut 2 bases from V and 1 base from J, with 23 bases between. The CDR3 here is CASSYDGSVGDTAQETQYF. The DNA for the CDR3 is TGTGCCAGCAGTTACGACGGAAGCGTGGGCGACACCGCCCAAGAGACCCAGTACTTC.

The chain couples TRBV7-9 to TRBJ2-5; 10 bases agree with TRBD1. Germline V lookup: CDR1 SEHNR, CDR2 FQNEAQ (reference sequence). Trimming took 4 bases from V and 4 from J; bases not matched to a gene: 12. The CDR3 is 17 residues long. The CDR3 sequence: CASSSLDRGWYTETQYF. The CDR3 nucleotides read TGTGCCAGCAGCTCATTGGACAGGGGGTGGTATACAGAGACCCAGTACTTC.

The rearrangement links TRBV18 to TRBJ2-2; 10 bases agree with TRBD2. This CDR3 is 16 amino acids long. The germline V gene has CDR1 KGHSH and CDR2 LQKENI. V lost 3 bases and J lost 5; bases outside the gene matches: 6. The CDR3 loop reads CASSPKELAGTGELFF. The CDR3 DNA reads TGTGCCAGCTCACCGAAGGAACTAGCGGGAACCGGGGAGCTGTTTTTT. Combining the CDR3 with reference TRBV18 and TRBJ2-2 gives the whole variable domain NAGVMQNPRHLVRRRGQEARLRCSPMKGHSHVYWYRQLPEEGLKFMVYLQKENIIDESGMPKERFSAEFPKEGPSILRIQQVVRGDSAAYFCASSPKELAGTGELFFGEGSRLTVL.

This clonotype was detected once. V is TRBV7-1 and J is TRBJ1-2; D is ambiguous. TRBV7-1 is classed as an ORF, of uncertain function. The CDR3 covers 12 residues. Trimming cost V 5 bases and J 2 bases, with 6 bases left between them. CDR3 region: CASSPPNYGYTF. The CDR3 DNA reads TGTGCCAGCAGCCCCCCCAACTATGGCTACACCTTC.